These 28 T cell receptor beta chains originate from one sample sequenced in a study of cytomegalovirus exposure and HLA in healthy donors. Primers: 60 Vbeta forward and 13 Jbeta reverse. Sequenced by immunoSEQ multiplex PCR; TCRdb stores in-frame clones only, minus some. The data show approximately 220,000 clones, approximately 82% seen once. The sequenced material came from PBMCs. These receptors were taken from a young man in good health and CMV-seronegative.

The chain uses TRBV9 and TRBJ1-1; D is possibly TRBD1 (5 bases). Germline CDR1 reads SGDLS; CDR2 reads YYNGEE. This CDR3 contains 15 residues. Trimming left V 3 bases short and J 0 bases short, with 12 bases between. Written as DNA, the CDR3 is TGTGCCAGCAGCGCCGACGGGGGAATGAACACTGAAGCTTTCTTT. This codes for CASSADGGMNTEAFF. Filled out from reference TRBV9 and TRBJ1-1, the complete variable domain reads DSGVTQTPKHLITATGQRVTLRCSPRSGDLSVYWYQQSLDQGLQFLIQYYNGEERAKGNILERFSAQQFPDLHSELNLSSLELGDSALYFCASSADGGMNTEAFFGQGTRLTVV.

The CDR3 sequence: CASSQVLTNTGELFF. As DNA, the CDR3 is TGCGCCAGCAGCCAAGTACTCACGAACACCGGGGAGCTGTTTTTT. The V call is TRBV4-1, the J call TRBJ2-2; D unresolved. Trimming stripped 1 base from V and 0 bases from J, with 6 bases between. The CDR3 consists of 15 residues. Germline loops: CDR1 MGHRA, CDR2 YSYEKL.

V is TRBV2 and J is TRBJ2-1, with unresolved D. CDR1 is SNHLY and CDR2 is FYNNEI in the germline V gene. The CDR3 spans 12 residues. V gave up 6 bases and J gave up 1 base, with 4 bases separating them. The CDR3 is CASRSSYNEQFF. The CDR3 DNA reads TGTGCCAGCAGGTCTTCCTACAATGAGCAGTTCTTC.

The chain is built from TRBV5-1 and TRBJ1-1; TRBD1 matches at 10 bases. This CDR3 has 15 residues. V was pared by 4 bases and J by 1 base, with 4 bases of the junction left unmatched. Looked up from germline, CDR1 is SGHRS and CDR2 is YFSETQ. CDR3 in amino acids: CASSHRTGGNTEAFF. The DNA for the CDR3 is TGCGCCAGCAGCCACCGGACAGGGGGGAACACTGAAGCTTTCTTT.

The V and J genes are TRBV5-6 and TRBJ2-5; 9 bases align to TRBD1. The DNA end lines up better with TRBJ2-7; the J call may be wrong. CDR3 length: 16 amino acids. Germline V gives CDR1 SGHDT, CDR2 YYEEEE. CDR3 sequence: CASSPQTGTGTYEQYF. Here the CDR3 DNA reads TGTGCCAGCAGCCCCCAAACCGGGACAGGGACCTACGAGCAGTACTTC.

This clone was observed a handful of times. The V call is TRBV6-6, the J call TRBJ2-1, with 12 bases lining up with TRBD2. With V trimmed by 4 bases and J by 3 bases, 1 base remained unmatched. The CDR3 has 15 amino acids. Germline V gene sequence: CDR1 MNHNY, CDR2 SVGAGI (reference sequence). Here the CDR3 reads CASSWGLAGYNEQFF. Written as DNA, the CDR3 is TGTGCCAGCAGTTGGGGACTAGCGGGCTACAATGAGCAGTTCTTC.

There are a few counts of this clone. The rearrangement joins TRBV29-1 to TRBJ2-1, with a tentative D call TRBD2 (5 bases). V lost 3 bases, J lost 4 bases, and 10 bases lay in between. The CDR3 runs 13 residues. CDR1 is SQVTM, CDR2 ANQGSEA, per germline. The CDR3 loop is CSVEFPGYNEQFF. CDR3 DNA: TGCAGCGTTGAGTTTCCGGGGTACAATGAGCAGTTCTTC.

This clone was counted between two and nine times. This chain connects TRBV19 to TRBJ2-1, with TRBD1 as a possible D gene (6 bases). V was trimmed by 8 bases and J by 0 bases, leaving 11 bases between them. The CDR3 consists of 14 residues. In germline, CDR1 is LNHDA, CDR2 SQIVND (reference sequence). The CDR3 is CASSSGASYNEQFF. For the CDR3, the DNA is TGTGCCAGTTCTTCAGGGGCCTCCTACAATGAGCAGTTCTTC. Looking up the rest from reference TRBV19 and TRBJ2-1 gives the full variable domain: DGGITQSPKYLFRKEGQNVTLSCEQNLNHDAMYWYRQDPGQGLRLIYYSQIVNDFQKGDIAEGYSVSREKKESFPLTVTSAQKNPTAFYLCASSSGASYNEQFFGPGTRLTVL.

The chain carries TRBV27 and TRBJ2-1, with 8 bases fitting TRBD2. The CDR3 has 14 residues. The germline V gene has CDR1 MNHEY and CDR2 SMNVEV (reference sequence). Losses at the gene ends were 6 bases for V and 4 bases for J; bases not matched to a gene: 5. CDR3 sequence (DNA): TGTGCCAGCAGCTTGACTAGCGAATACAATGAGCAGTTCTTC. Translating gives CASSLTSEYNEQFF.

The V call is TRBV25-1, the J call TRBJ2-1; tentatively, D is TRBD2 (6 bases). There are 14 residues in the CDR3. V lost 3 bases, J lost 7 bases, and 13 bases lay in between. Germline assignment: CDR1 MGHDK and CDR2 SYGVNS. The chain's CDR3 is CASSDSGTLNEQFF. The CDR3 DNA reads as TGTGCCAGCAGTGATTCCGGGACTCTAAATGAGCAGTTCTTC.

This clone was seen more than once but under ten times. This chain uses TRBV19 with TRBJ2-1; TRBD2 might be the D (5 bases). Trimming pared 2 bases from V and 10 bases from J, leaving 9 bases between. Germline CDR1 LNHDA, CDR2 SQIVND (reference sequence). The CDR3 runs to 12 residues. The CDR3 loop reads CASSITRVEQFF. Here the CDR3 DNA reads TGTGCCAGTAGTATAACGAGGGTAGAGCAGTTCTTC.

The CDR3 is CATSWASGTGTDTQYF. The DNA of the CDR3 is TGTGCCACCAGCTGGGCTAGCGGGACCGGCACAGATACGCAGTATTTT. The chain employs TRBV15 and TRBJ2-3; 9 bases are a match to TRBD2. This CDR3 comprises 16 residues. Germline V lookup: CDR1 LNHNV, CDR2 YYDKDF (reference sequence). V lost 5 bases to trimming and J lost 1 base; unmatched junction nucleotides: 7.

The chain employs TRBV6-1 and TRBJ1-6; no clear D gene. Trimming pared 2 bases from V and 1 base from J, leaving 9 bases between. The germline gives CDR1 MNHNS, CDR2 SASEGT. The CDR3 runs to 16 residues. CDR3 amino acids: CASSEIQRSYNSPLHF. The CDR3 DNA sequence: TGTGCCAGCAGTGAAATCCAGCGGTCCTATAATTCACCCCTCCACTTT.

This clone was seen more than once but under ten times. V and J are TRBV28 and TRBJ2-7; TRBD1 is a possible D gene (6 bases). The length of the CDR3 is 14 residues. Trimming removed 2 bases from V and 4 bases from J, with 12 bases in between. Germline V CDR1 and CDR2: MDHEN, SYDVKM. The CDR3 nucleotides are TGTGCCAGCAGTTTACCACAGGGAAATTACGAGCAGTACTTC. Translation gives CASSLPQGNYEQYF.

The CDR3 loop is CATSRDAGPYNEQFF. The CDR3 bases are TGTGCCACCAGCAGAGATGCGGGCCCCTACAATGAGCAGTTCTTC. V gene TRBV15 combines with J gene TRBJ2-1, with TRBD2 as a possible D gene (5 bases). This CDR3 spans 15 amino acids. Trimming removed 0 bases at V and 2 bases at J, with 8 bases between. CDR1 is LNHNV, CDR2 YYDKDF, per germline (reference sequence).

This clone was detected once. V and J are TRBV7-2 and TRBJ2-5; 8 nucleotides align to TRBD1. There are 15 residues in the CDR3. V dropped 2 bases and J dropped 5; count of bases not matched to a gene: 7. The germline V gene has CDR1 SGHTA and CDR2 FQGNSA. CDR3: CASSLNGQGGETQYF. The CDR3 bases are TGTGCCAGCAGCTTAAACGGACAGGGTGGGGAGACCCAGTACTTC.

The rearrangement joins TRBV7-3 to TRBJ2-7; 8 bases agree with TRBD2. This CDR3 is 15 amino acids long. CDR1 is SGHTA and CDR2 is FQGTGA in the germline V gene. With V trimmed by 5 bases and J by 2 bases, 8 bases remained unmatched. This chain's CDR3 is CASSPRAGVPYEQYF. The CDR3 DNA sequence: TGTGCCAGCAGCCCCCGAGCGGGAGTCCCCTACGAGCAGTACTTC.

The chain links TRBV28 to TRBJ2-3; D call uncertain. This CDR3 region has 12 residues. V was clipped by 3 bases and J by 5 bases, with 6 bases between them. Looked up from germline, CDR1 is MDHEN and CDR2 is SYDVKM. The CDR3 protein is CASSLARDTQYF. The CDR3 DNA reads as TGTGCCAGCAGTTTGGCTCGAGATACGCAGTATTTT. The whole variable domain, remainder taken from reference TRBV28 and TRBJ2-3, is DVKVTQSSRYLVKRTGEKVFLECVQDMDHENMFWYRQDPGLGLRLIYFSYDVKMKEKGDIPEGYSVSREKKERFSLILESASTNQTSMYLCASSLARDTQYFGPGTRLTVL.

The genes are TRBV5-1 and TRBJ2-1; 10 nucleotides align to TRBD2. This CDR3 is built from 15 residues. Germline lookup yields CDR1 SGHRS and CDR2 YFSETQ. J was trimmed by 5 bases and V by 4 bases; bases with no gene match: 6. The CDR3, as DNA: TGCGCCAGCAGCCCCCTAGCGGGAGAACACAATGAGCAGTTCTTC. Its translation: CASSPLAGEHNEQFF.

This chain connects TRBV5-1 to TRBJ1-2; the D gene is possibly TRBD1 (5 bases). The V end was cut by 4 bases, the J end by 4 bases, with 23 bases between. Germline V gives CDR1 SGHRS, CDR2 YFSETQ. The CDR3 has 17 residues. Here the CDR3 DNA reads TGCGCCAGCAGCCTCAGTGGAGAAACGGGGGACTTCTATGGCTACACCTTC. Encoded protein: CASSLSGETGDFYGYTF.

The chain recombines TRBV10-3 with TRBJ2-1; 9 bases agree with TRBD1. V trimming: 10 bases; J trimming: 9 bases; junction bases outside the gene matches: 10. The CDR3 is 13 amino acids. Looked up from germline, CDR1 is ENHRY and CDR2 is SYGVKD. The CDR3: CASAGTGYSEQFF. For the CDR3, the DNA is TGTGCCAGCGCGGGGACAGGGTATAGTGAGCAGTTCTTC.

The chain recombines TRBV6-1 with TRBJ2-7; 8 nucleotides match TRBD2. The V gene end was trimmed by 3 bases and the J gene end by 3 bases; junction bases not matched to a gene: 7. This CDR3 comprises 15 residues. The germline gives CDR1 MNHNS, CDR2 SASEGT. CDR3 nucleotide sequence: TGTGCCAGCAGTGACTCGGCTAGCGGGCTCTACGAGCAGTACTTC. Residues: CASSDSASGLYEQYF.

The chain couples TRBV29-1 to TRBJ2-5, with 8 bases that match TRBD2. The J call is doubtful: the DNA matches TRBJ2-7 better. CDR1 and CDR2 (germline): SQVTM, ANQGSEA. This CDR3 has 14 residues. This CDR3 is CSVESTSGTYEQYF. The CDR3 DNA sequence: TGCAGCGTTGAATCCACTAGCGGAACCTACGAGCAGTACTTC.

This chain links TRBV15 with TRBJ1-5; D possibly corresponds to TRBD1 (5 bases). Germline CDR1 LNHNV, CDR2 YYDKDF (reference sequence). The CDR3 has 14 amino acids. Trimming left V 5 bases short and J 6 bases short, with 14 bases between. The CDR3 region is CATSGAGKGQPQHF. CDR3 nucleotides: TGTGCCACCAGCGGGGCGGGGAAGGGTCAGCCCCAGCATTTT.

This chain connects TRBV2 to TRBJ2-2; a possible D gene is TRBD2 (7 bases). The CDR3 sequence is 13 residues long. Trimming removed 6 bases at V and 5 bases at J, with 10 bases between. Germline V gives CDR1 SNHLY, CDR2 FYNNEI. The CDR3 protein is CASRRGGTGELFF. The CDR3 nucleotides read TGTGCCAGCAGGAGGGGGGGGACCGGGGAGCTGTTTTTT.

J is TRBJ2-5 and V is TRBV7-9; no clear D gene. The assigned J gene may be wrong: the sequence end matches TRBJ2-7 better. The CDR3 is made up of 13 amino acids. Per germline, CDR1 SEHNR and CDR2 FQNEAQ (reference sequence). In DNA form, the CDR3 reads TGTGCCAGCAGCTTTACGTATCCCTACGAGCAGTACTTC. The encoded protein is CASSFTYPYEQYF.

The chain employs TRBV7-8 and TRBJ1-1, with TRBD1 matching 8 bases. The V gene's germline CDR1 is SGHVS and CDR2 FQNEAQ. This CDR3 region has 16 residues. Trimming took 4 bases from V and 4 from J; bases not matched to a gene: 11. The CDR3 loop is CASSSPGTGLFTEAFF. In DNA, the CDR3 is TGTGCCAGCAGCTCACCTGGGACAGGCCTTTTCACTGAAGCTTTCTTT.

The V call is TRBV18, the J call TRBJ2-2, with D possibly TRBD1 on 6 matching bases. Germline lookup yields CDR1 KGHSH and CDR2 LQKENI. V was pared by 3 bases and J by 2 bases, with 10 bases between. The CDR3 is 15 amino acids. The CDR3 bases are TGTGCCAGCTCACCCCAGGACAGTAACACCGGGGAGCTGTTTTTT. As protein: CASSPQDSNTGELFF.